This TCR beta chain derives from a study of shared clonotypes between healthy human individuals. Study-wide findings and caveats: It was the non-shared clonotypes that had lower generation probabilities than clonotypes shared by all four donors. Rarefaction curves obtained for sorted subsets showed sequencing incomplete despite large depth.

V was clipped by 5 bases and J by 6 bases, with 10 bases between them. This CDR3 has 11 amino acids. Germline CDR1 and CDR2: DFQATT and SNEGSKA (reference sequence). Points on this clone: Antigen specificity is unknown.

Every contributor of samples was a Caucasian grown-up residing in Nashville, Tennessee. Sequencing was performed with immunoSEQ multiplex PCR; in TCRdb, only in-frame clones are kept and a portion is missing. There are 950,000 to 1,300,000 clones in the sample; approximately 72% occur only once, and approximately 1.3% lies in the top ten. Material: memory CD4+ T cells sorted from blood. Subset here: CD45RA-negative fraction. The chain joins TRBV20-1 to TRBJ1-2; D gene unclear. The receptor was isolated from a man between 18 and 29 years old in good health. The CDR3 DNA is TGCAGTGCTCCCGTGCCGGATGGCTACACCTTC. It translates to CSAPVPDGYTF.